The 19 T cell receptor beta chains given below trace back to one sample, sequenced in a study of CD8+ T cells in alopecia areata (dated by TCRdb to 2017 to 2018). Library generation was performed with the immunoSEQ multiplex PCR assay. RNA was extracted from all samples and reverse transcribed into cDNA, which served as template for TCR sequencing. TCRdb provides this immuneACCESS table in a form limited to in-frame rearrangements. Some clones are lacking; in checked studies, under half of them reflect an unresolved V gene, and why the rest are absent is not known. Listed for this sample are under 350,000 clones, none observed only a single time. About 1.1% of the sample belongs to the ten largest clones. Cells from mouse cutaneous lymph nodes were pooled, stained for CD4, CD8alpha, NKG2D, NKG2ACE and other markers, and then sorted on a BD Influx. The sequenced sample consisted of CD4+ T cells sorted from a lymph node. The origin of the receptors is a C3H/HeJ mouse with alopecia areata. The MHC haplotype of this strain is H2-k.

This clone has more than one count but fewer than ten. The genes and germline here are from mouse. The read terminates 4 residues before the CDR3 end, so the remaining end is supplied by the germline J gene. The chain recombines TRBV19 with TRBJ2-2; 9 positions match TRBD1. The germline V gene encodes CDR1 FNHDT and CDR2 SITEND (reference sequence). Unmatched junction bases numbered 2, after V lost 2 bases and J lost 3 bases. The CDR3 contains 15 residues. The sequenced part of the CDR3 DNA is TGTGCCAGCAGTATCACAGGGGGCTACACCGGG. Translated: CASSITGGYTG. The CDR3 reads in full as CASSITGGYTGQLYF.

There are a few counts of this clone. Each gene name is a mouse one. Sequencing ends 4 residues short of the CDR3 end; the germline J gene provides the rest. The gene calls are TRBV19 and TRBJ2-5, with D unresolved. The CDR3 has 12 residues. Germline CDR1 FNHDT, CDR2 SITEND (reference sequence). The sequenced part of the CDR3 DNA is TGTGCCAGCAGATCCCAAAAAGAC. Protein sequence: CASRSQKD. The full CDR3 protein is CASRSQKDTQYF.

On this clone itself: Gene names and germline match the mouse. The CDR3 end lies 4 residues beyond the end of the read and is filled in from the germline J gene. The chain is built from TRBV31 and TRBJ2-3, with 7 bases fitting TRBD1. The germline V gene has CDR1 GKSSPN and CDR2 SITVG. This CDR3 region has 14 residues. This CDR3 reads CAWSLQGLEETLYF. The sequenced part of the CDR3 DNA is TGTGCCTGGAGTCTACAGGGGTTGGAAGAA.

This clone has a count of ten or more. Gene names and germline refer to mouse. The sequence runs out 4 residues before the end of the CDR3; the remainder is reconstructed from the germline J gene. Additional DNA sequences in this sample encode the identical CDR3. V gene TRBV17 combines with J gene TRBJ2-7; possibly TRBD2 for D (6 bases). CDR1 is MNHDT and CDR2 is YYDKIL in the germline V gene. The CDR3 totals 12 residues. Partial CDR3 DNA: TGTGCTAGCAGTAGACGGGGGGAT. It specifies CASSRRGD. The complete CDR3 sequence is CASSRRGDEQYF.

This clone has more than one count but fewer than ten. Gene labels here are mouse ones. The read falls 4 residues short of the CDR3 end, and the missing part is taken from the germline J gene. The chain recombines TRBV13-2 with TRBJ1-2, with unresolved D. V lost 2 bases, J lost 2 bases, and 7 bases lay in between. Germline V gene sequence: CDR1 NNHNN, CDR2 SYGAGS (reference sequence). CDR3 size: 13 residues. Incomplete CDR3 DNA: TGTGCCAGCGGTGAGCAGATGAACTCC. This translates into CASGEQMNS. From start to end, the CDR3 is CASGEQMNSDYTF.

This clone was recorded a few times. Germline and genes here are mouse. The CDR3 end lies 3 residues beyond the end of the read and is filled in from the germline J gene. The rearrangement uses TRBV29 and TRBJ1-6; weak D call: TRBD1 (5 bases). TRBJ1-6 is filed as an ORF, its function uncertain. This CDR3 spans 13 amino acids. Germline V gene data show CDR1 as MSHET and CDR2 as SYDVDS. V lost 1 base, J lost 8 bases, and 6 bases lay in between. The CDR3 bases that were read are TGTGCTAGCAGTTTATTGGGGGATTCGCCC. Translated: CASSLLGDSP. The entire CDR3 sequence reads CASSLLGDSPLYF.

For this clone: Mouse germline and gene names are used. The read ends 4 residues before the CDR3 terminus; that terminus is restored from the germline J gene. This sequence joins TRBV13-3 and TRBJ2-1; D might be TRBD1 (6 bases). The CDR3 spans 12 residues. Germline V gene lookup returns CDR1 NNHDY and CDR2 SYVADS. The CDR3 loop reads CASSEQGSEQFF. The covered CDR3 bases are TGTGCCAGCAGTGAACAGGGTTCT.

On this clone: Gene names and germline match the mouse. The read is 4 residues too short to cover the CDR3 end, so that end is filled in from the germline J gene. The chain combines TRBV13-1 with TRBJ1-2, with TRBD1 matching over 9 bases. Germline V lookup: CDR1 NSHNY, CDR2 SYGAGN. The CDR3 is 15 amino acids. J was trimmed by 3 bases and V by 1 base; bases with no gene match: 4. Here the CDR3 reads CASSDLGQGDSDYTF. The CDR3 bases that were read are TGTGCCAGCAGTGATTTGGGACAGGGAGACTCC.

Turning to this clone: Germline and genes: mouse. The CDR3 goes on 4 residues after the read ends, and that part is filled in from the germline J gene. J is TRBJ2-3 and V is TRBV1; 7 bases are shared with TRBD1. V was clipped by 0 bases and J by 1 base; unmatched bases: 1. The CDR3 loop spans 15 amino acids. The germline V gene has CDR1 NSQYPW and CDR2 LRSPGD (reference sequence). Partial CDR3 DNA: TGCACCTGCAGTGCAGATGACAGGGGTGCAGAA. Amino acid sequence: CTCSADDRGAE. From start to end, the CDR3 is CTCSADDRGAETLYF.

This clone was counted a few times. The gene names given are mouse names. Read coverage stops 4 residues before the CDR3 terminus; the germline J gene supplies the remainder. V gene TRBV13-3 combines with J gene TRBJ2-4; the match to TRBD2 covers 12 bases. The CDR3 runs 16 residues. Trimming cost V 5 bases and J 0 bases; bases outside gene matches: 4. The germline gives CDR1 NNHDY, CDR2 SYVADS. The covered CDR3 bases are TGTGCCAGCAGATCGACTGGGGGGGCGAGTCAAAAC. This encodes CASRSTGGASQN. The complete CDR3 sequence is CASRSTGGASQNTLYF.

Only a few counts were recorded for this clone. Each gene name is a mouse one. The CDR3 spells CASSDAWGARGAEQFF. The part of the CDR3 DNA that was read is TGTGCCAGCAGTGATGCCTGGGGGGCGCGGGGTGCT. The rearrangement uses TRBV13-1 and TRBJ2-1; TRBD2 matches at 8 bases. The CDR3 extends 4 residues past the end of the read, so its final part is completed from the germline J gene. The V gene end was trimmed by 0 bases and the J gene end by 6 bases; junction bases not matched to a gene: 8. CDR3 length: 16 amino acids. CDR1 and CDR2 (germline): NSHNY, SYGAGN.

For this clone: A much larger clone lies one base from this, so it may be a read error. Each gene name is a mouse one. Read coverage stops 4 residues before the CDR3 terminus; the germline J gene supplies the remainder. Distinct nucleotide sequences in the sample also encode this CDR3. The rearrangement links TRBV5 to TRBJ2-1, with 9 bases that match TRBD2. With V trimmed by 6 bases and J by 1 base, 1 base remained unmatched. Germline loops: CDR1 LGHNA, CDR2 YNLKQL (reference sequence). The CDR3 consists of 14 residues. The CDR3 bases that were read are TGTGCCAGCAGAGACTGGGGGAACTATGCT. This gives the protein CASRDWGNYA. The CDR3 as a whole reads CASRDWGNYAEQFF.

Note on this clone: The genes are named according to mouse. The CDR3 end lies 4 residues beyond the end of the read and is filled in from the germline J gene. This chain uses TRBV13-1 with TRBJ1-1; weak D call: TRBD1 (5 bases). Germline V gene sequence: CDR1 NSHNY, CDR2 SYGAGN. This CDR3 comprises 12 residues. The part of the CDR3 DNA that was read is TGTGCCAGCAGCCCTACAGGAACA. Its protein product is CASSPTGT. The CDR3 in full is CASSPTGTEVFF.

This clone was found many times. Mouse gene names and germline throughout. The read falls 4 residues short of the CDR3 end, and the missing part is taken from the germline J gene. The chain combines TRBV14 with TRBJ2-5, with D perhaps TRBD1 (6 bases). CDR1 and CDR2 (germline): SGHDT, FRDEAV. The CDR3 is 14 residues long. The CDR3 protein is CASSTGNWEDTQYF. Partial CDR3 DNA: TGTGCCAGCAGCACAGGGAATTGGGAAGAC.

This clone was seen more than once but under ten times. Gene names are mouse gene names. From the germline J gene comes the end of the CDR3, since the read stops 4 residues before it. The chain recombines TRBV31 with TRBJ1-1, with D uncertain. The germline V gene encodes CDR1 GKSSPN and CDR2 SITVG. Trimming stripped 0 bases from V and 0 bases from J, with 8 bases between. The CDR3 covers 14 residues. The CDR3 region is CAWSLGPANTEVFF. The part of the CDR3 DNA that was read is TGTGCCTGGAGTCTAGGTCCAGCAAACACA.

As for this clone: Gene labels here are mouse ones. The DNA read from the CDR3 is TGTGCCAGCAGTCAACAGGGGGCTAACACCGGG. It is translated as CASSQQGANTG. The CDR3 in its entirety is CASSQQGANTGQLYF. The genes are TRBV13-3 and TRBJ2-2, with 9 bases identical to TRBD1. The read halts 4 residues ahead of the CDR3 end, with the missing end drawn from the germline J gene. The CDR3 loop spans 15 amino acids. The V gene end was trimmed by 4 bases and the J gene end by 2 bases; junction bases not matched to a gene: 3. Germline V gives CDR1 NNHDY, CDR2 SYVADS.

In regard to this clone: Genes and germline are mouse. Coverage ceases 3 residues before the CDR3 finishes, and the germline J gene fills in the end. V and J are TRBV13-3 and TRBJ1-6; tentative D call: TRBD1 (6 bases). TRBJ1-6 is assigned to the ORF class and has an uncertain function. The V end was cut by 3 bases, the J end by 0 bases, with 10 bases between. The CDR3 is made up of 16 amino acids. From germline, CDR1 is NNHDY and CDR2 SYVADS. CDR3 DNA (partial): TGTGCCAGCAGTGGGACAGACCTTTCCTATAATTCGCCC. Residues: CASSGTDLSYNSP. The whole CDR3 protein reads CASSGTDLSYNSPLYF.

Comment on this clone: The gene names given are mouse names. The read stops 4 residues short of the end of the CDR3; the missing end is completed from the germline J gene. The chain combines TRBV13-3 with TRBJ1-2; tentatively, D is TRBD1 (6 bases). The CDR3 is 14 residues long. CDR1 NNHDY and CDR2 SYVADS come from the germline V gene. V was cut by 2 bases and J by 3 bases, with 11 bases left in between. The CDR3 spells CASSDRGSHSDYTF. The sequenced part of the CDR3 DNA is TGTGCCAGCAGTGACAGGGGATCCCACTCC.

This clone showed up just a few times. Mouse gene names apply. Read sequence stops 4 residues before the CDR3 end, and the germline J gene provides the missing end. The chain has TRBV13-1 and TRBJ2-5, with 9 bases lining up with TRBD2. Germline lookup yields CDR1 NSHNY and CDR2 SYGAGN. The CDR3 runs 15 residues. The CDR3 here is CASSDVGGAPDTQYF. The sequenced part of the CDR3 DNA is TGTGCCAGCAGTGATGTTGGGGGGGCGCCGGAC.